This T cell receptor beta chain was found in a study of blood T cell repertoires in COVID-19. In the study overall: Researchers got acute and convalescent COVID-19 samples from the United States, Italy and Spain. Sample material is recorded as cDNA or gDNA derived from T cells, B-cell-depleted T cells, or PBMCs.

V shed 5 bases, J shed 3 bases, and the junction held 4 bases outside the gene matches. Germline V CDR1 and CDR2: MNHEY, SMNVEV (reference sequence). The CDR3 length is 15 residues. TCRdb keeps only in-frame clones here, not all; method: immunoSEQ multiplex PCR. The table lists about 95,000 clones, roughly 80% of them singletons. The sequence was collected from a human donor in a cohort sampled during active COVID-19. V is TRBV27 and J is TRBJ2-1; 10 bases are shared with TRBD1. Sample: peripheral blood. CDR3 DNA sequence: TGTGCCAGCAGTACGAGGGACAGGGGCTACAATGAGCAGTTCTTC. Its translation: CASSTRDRGYNEQFF.